Reported below is one TCR beta chain. Its specificity is not known. This entry is derived from a study of blood T cells in healthy people across ages. Study-wide findings and caveats: Both higher diversity and more naive CD4+ cells marked long-lived donors when set against aged donors. Roughly linear age-related decline in beta diversity appeared, significant by age about 37.

The V segment lost 6 bases and the J segment 5 bases; nucleotides outside the gene matches: 9. This CDR3 comprises 16 residues. Per germline, CDR1 KGHDR and CDR2 SFDVKD. Then a second PCR, running roughly 7 to 11 cycles, was carried out with a sample-barcoded 5' primer and a J-beta primer mix. Template switching added a 12-random-nucleotide identifier to every cDNA molecule. MiXCR, applied by TCRdb to the 5' RACE reads, yields one record per CDR3 protein. The sample shows 1.8 million or so distinct CDR3 sequences, more than 35% of them seen only once. The chain recombines TRBV24-1 with TRBJ2-1; 10 bases map to TRBD1. The origin of this receptor is a human donor in good health. Sequencing used blood. The CDR3 loop reads CATSPTPGTGDNEQFF. CDR3 DNA sequence: TGTGCCACCAGTCCGACCCCCGGGACAGGGGACAATGAGCAGTTCTTC.